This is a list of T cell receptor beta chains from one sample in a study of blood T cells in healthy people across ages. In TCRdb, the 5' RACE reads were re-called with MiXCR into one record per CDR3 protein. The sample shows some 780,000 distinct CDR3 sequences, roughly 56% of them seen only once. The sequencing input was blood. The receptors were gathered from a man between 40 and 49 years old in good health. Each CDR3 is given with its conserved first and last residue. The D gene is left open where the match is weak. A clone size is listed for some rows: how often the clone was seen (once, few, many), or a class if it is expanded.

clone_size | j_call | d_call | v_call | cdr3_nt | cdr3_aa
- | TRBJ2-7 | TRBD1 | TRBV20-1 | TGCAGTGCTCGCGCGGCATCGGGACAGGGGTCCTACGAGCAGTACTTC | CSARAASGQGSYEQYF
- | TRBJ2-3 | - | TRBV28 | TGTGCGGCGGGGACAGTAACGGGCGTAGATACGCAGTATTTT | CAAGTVTGVDTQYF
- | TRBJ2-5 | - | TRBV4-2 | TGTGCCAGCAGCCAAGCAGCCTCCGGGACCCCCCGGCAGGAGACCCAGTACTTC | CASSQAASGTPRQETQYF
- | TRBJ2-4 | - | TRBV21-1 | TGTGCCAGCAGCAAAGATCAGGCTGGTGGCGGCAAAAACATTCAGTACTTC | CASSKDQAGGGKNIQYF
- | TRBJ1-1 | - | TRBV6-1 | TGTGCCAGCATCCAGCAAATGGGCACTGAAGCTTTCTTT | CASIQQMGTEAFF
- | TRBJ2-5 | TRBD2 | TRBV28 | TGTGCCAGCGCGGGACTAGCGGGAGGGCCTCGAGAGACCCAGTACTTC | CASAGLAGGPRETQYF
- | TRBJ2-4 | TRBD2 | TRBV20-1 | TGCAGTGCTGAGGACCGAGCGGGAGTAGCCAAAAACATTCAGTACTTC | CSAEDRAGVAKNIQYF
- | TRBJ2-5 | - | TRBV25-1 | TGTGCCAGCAGTGAAAAGGGTTCGTTTGAGACCCAGTACTTC | CASSEKGSFETQYF
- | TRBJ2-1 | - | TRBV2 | TGTGCCAGCAGTGAAGACCAGGTTTACAATGAGCAGTTCTTC | CASSEDQVYNEQFF
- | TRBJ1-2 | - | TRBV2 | TGTGCCAGCAGTGGAGAAACAGGGCTTAACTATGGCTACACCTTC | CASSGETGLNYGYTF
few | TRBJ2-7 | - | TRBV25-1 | TGTGCCAGCAGAAGGGGGGTTTACGAGCAGTACTTC | CASRRGVYEQYF
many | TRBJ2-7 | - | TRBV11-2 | TGTGCCAGCAGCTTAGTAGGGCAGAACGAGCAGTACTTC | CASSLVGQNEQYF
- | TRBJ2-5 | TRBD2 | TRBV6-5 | TGTGCCAGCAGTCGACTAGCGGGGCAAGAGACCCAGTACTTC | CASSRLAGQETQYF
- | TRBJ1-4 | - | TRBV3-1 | TGTGCCAGCAGCCAACCCGGACGAGCAACTAATGAAAAACTGTTTTTT | CASSQPGRATNEKLFF
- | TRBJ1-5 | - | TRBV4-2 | TGTGCCAGCAGCCAAGATCCCTTAGGGAGGCAGCCCCAGCATTTT | CASSQDPLGRQPQHF
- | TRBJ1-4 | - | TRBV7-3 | TGTGCCAGCAGCTTAAGTTATGGGCCGACTAATGAAAAACTGTTTTTT | CASSLSYGPTNEKLFF
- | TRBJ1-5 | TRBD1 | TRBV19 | TGTGCCACTCAAATAGGACAGGGTAAAAATCAGCCCCAGCATTTT | CATQIGQGKNQPQHF
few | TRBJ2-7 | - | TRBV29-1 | TGCAGCGTGCAGGGTAACTACGAGCAGTACTTC | CSVQGNYEQYF
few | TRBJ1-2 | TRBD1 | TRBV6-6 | TGTGCCAGCAGCCCACGGGCTTGGCAGGGGGACTATGGCTACACCTTC | CASSPRAWQGDYGYTF
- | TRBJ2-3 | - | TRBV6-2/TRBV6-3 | TGTGCCAGCAGTTACTCTGCGGGAAGCACAGATACGCAGTATTTT | CASSYSAGSTDTQYF
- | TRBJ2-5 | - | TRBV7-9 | TGTGCCAGCAGCTTAGGGGTCGTGGTGGAGGAGACCCAGTACTTC | CASSLGVVVEETQYF
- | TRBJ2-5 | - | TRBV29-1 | TGCAGCGTTTTCATACAGGGTTATAGAGAGACCCAGTACTTC | CSVFIQGYRETQYF
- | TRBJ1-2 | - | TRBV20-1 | TGCAGTGCTGGCGCTTCGGCCCCTGGGGATGGCTACACCTTC | CSAGASAPGDGYTF
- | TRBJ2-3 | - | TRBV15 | TGTGCCACCAGCAGAGATCTCCAGGGAACAACAGATACGCAGTATTTT | CATSRDLQGTTDTQYF
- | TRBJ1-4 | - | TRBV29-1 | TGCAGCGTTGAAGATCAAGGGAATGAAAAACTGTTTTTT | CSVEDQGNEKLFF
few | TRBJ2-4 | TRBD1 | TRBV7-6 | TGTGCCAGCAGCTTAGCCCCGGGACAGGGGGCGGATTGGAACATTCAGTACTTC | CASSLAPGQGADWNIQYF
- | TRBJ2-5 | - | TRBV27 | TGTGCCAGCAGTTTCGAAGGGGAGGAGACCCAGTACTTC | CASSFEGEETQYF
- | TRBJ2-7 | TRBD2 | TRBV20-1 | TGCAGTGCTGTTCTAGCGGGGGAGACCTACGAGCAGTACTTC | CSAVLAGETYEQYF
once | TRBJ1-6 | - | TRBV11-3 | TGTGCCAGCAGCTTCTCAGGGTTGAATTCACCCCTCCACTTT | CASSFSGLNSPLHF
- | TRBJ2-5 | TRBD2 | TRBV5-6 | TGTGCCAGCAGCTTGGAAAGAGCGGGGGGGCAAGGGACCCAGTACTTC | CASSLERAGGQGTQYF
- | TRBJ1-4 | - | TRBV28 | TGTGCCAGCAGTCCCCCAGTGGGCCAGGCCAATGAAAAACTGTTTTTT | CASSPPVGQANEKLFF
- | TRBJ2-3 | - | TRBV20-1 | TGCAGTGCTAGAGCCGGCCTGACTAGCAGGGGGGCACTACCGGCAGATACGCAGTATTTT | CSARAGLTSRGALPADTQYF
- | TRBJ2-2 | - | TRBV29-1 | TGCAGCGTTAATCAGGGGGGGACCGGGGAGCTGTTTTTT | CSVNQGGTGELFF
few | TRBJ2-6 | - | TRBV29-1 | TGCAGCGTGTTGTACCTCTCTGGGGCCAACGTCCTGACTTTC | CSVLYLSGANVLTF
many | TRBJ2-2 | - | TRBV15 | TGTGCCACCAGCAGAGATTCTGTTCGGGCCGGGGAGCTGTTTTTT | CATSRDSVRAGELFF